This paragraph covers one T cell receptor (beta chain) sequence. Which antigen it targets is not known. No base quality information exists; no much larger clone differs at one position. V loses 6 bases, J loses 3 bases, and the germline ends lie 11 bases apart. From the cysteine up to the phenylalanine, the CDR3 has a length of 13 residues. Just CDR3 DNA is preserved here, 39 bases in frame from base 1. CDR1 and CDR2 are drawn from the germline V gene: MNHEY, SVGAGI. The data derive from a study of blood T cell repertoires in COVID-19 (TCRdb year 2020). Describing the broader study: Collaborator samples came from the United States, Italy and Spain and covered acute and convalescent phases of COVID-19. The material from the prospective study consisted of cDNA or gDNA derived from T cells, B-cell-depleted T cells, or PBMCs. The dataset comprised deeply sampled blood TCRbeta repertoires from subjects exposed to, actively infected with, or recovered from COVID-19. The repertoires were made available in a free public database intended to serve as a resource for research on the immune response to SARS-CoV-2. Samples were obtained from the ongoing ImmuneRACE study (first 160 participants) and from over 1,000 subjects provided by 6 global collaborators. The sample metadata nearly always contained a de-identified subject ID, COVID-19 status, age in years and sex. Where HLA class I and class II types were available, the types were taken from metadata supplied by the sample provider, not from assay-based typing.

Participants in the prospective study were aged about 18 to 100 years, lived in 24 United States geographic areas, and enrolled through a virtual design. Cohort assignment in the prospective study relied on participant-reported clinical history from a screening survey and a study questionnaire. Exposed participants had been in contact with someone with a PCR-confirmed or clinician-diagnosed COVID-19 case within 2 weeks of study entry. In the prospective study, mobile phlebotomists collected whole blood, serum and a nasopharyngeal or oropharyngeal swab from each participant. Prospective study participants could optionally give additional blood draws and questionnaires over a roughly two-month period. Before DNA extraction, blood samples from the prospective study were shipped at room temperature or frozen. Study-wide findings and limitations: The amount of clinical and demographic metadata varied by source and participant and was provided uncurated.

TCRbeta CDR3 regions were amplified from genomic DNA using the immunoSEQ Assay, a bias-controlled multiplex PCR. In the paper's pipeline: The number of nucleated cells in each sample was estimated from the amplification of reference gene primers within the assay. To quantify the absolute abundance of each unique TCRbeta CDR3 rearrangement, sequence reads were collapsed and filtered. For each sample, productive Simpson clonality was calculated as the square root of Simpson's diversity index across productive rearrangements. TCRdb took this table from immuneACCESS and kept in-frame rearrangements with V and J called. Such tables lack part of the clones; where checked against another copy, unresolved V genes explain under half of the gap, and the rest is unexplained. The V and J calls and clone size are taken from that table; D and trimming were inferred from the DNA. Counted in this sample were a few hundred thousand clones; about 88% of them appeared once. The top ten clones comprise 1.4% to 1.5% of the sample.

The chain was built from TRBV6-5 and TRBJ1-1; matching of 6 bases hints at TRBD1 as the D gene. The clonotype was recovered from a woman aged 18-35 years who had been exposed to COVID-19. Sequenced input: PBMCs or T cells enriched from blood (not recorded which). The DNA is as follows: TGTGCCAGCAGCCCGGACAGTTACACTGAAGCTTTCTTT. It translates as CASSPDSYTEAFF.